These T cell receptor beta chains were read from a single sample in a study of T cell changes during pregnancy in multiple sclerosis. Generated by immunoSEQ multiplex PCR, the TCRdb table keeps only in-frame clones and is missing some. Found here are roughly 83,000 clones, about 89% of them singletons; the top ten hold approximately 3.3%. The sample in question was PBMCs, obtained in the first trimester of pregnancy. The receptors come from a female donor in good health, serving as a control in a pregnancy study. Some clones in this sample may be carry-over from other donors' samples. Both conserved end residues are part of each CDR3. The D gene is left open where the match is weak. Only some rows state a clone size, as once, few, many or a class for expanded clones.

v_gene	d_gene	j_gene	abundance	CDR3aa	CDR3nt
TRBV6-4	TRBD1	TRBJ1-2	.	CASSAGTGPYGYTF	TGTGCCAGCAGCGCCGGGACAGGCCCCTATGGCTACACCTTC
TRBV5-1	TRBD1	TRBJ2-5	.	CASSVRGRETQYF	TGCGCCAGCAGCGTCAGGGGGCGGGAGACCCAGTACTTC
TRBV28	TRBD2	TRBJ2-7	once	CASETSGRPSSYEQYF	TGTGCCAGCGAAACTAGCGGGAGGCCGAGCTCCTACGAGCAGTACTTC
TRBV28	.	TRBJ2-7	.	CASSKWWRRQVYEQYF	TGTGCCAGCAGTAAATGGTGGCGAAGGCAGGTTTACGAGCAGTACTTC
TRBV6-5	TRBD1	TRBJ1-3	.	CASIPPGTAGNTIYF	TGTGCCAGCATCCCCCCCGGGACAGCTGGAAACACCATATATTTT
TRBV5-5	.	TRBJ1-4	.	CASSFTGGGEKLFF	TGTGCCAGCAGCTTTACGGGGGGAGGTGAAAAACTGTTTTTT
TRBV13	.	TRBJ1-1	.	CASSSLSTRFGIEAFF	TGTGCCAGCAGCTCCCTTTCAACTCGTTTTGGTATAGAAGCTTTCTTT
TRBV7-2	.	TRBJ2-3	.	CASSLVSVVAIDTQYF	TGTGCCAGCAGCTTAGTCTCTGTAGTAGCGATAGATACGCAGTATTTT
TRBV18	.	TRBJ1-4	.	CASSRGTSTTNEKLFF	TGTGCCAGCTCACGGGGGACATCGACAACTAATGAAAAACTGTTTTTT
TRBV2	.	TRBJ2-1	.	CASSETKPNEQFF	TGTGCCAGCAGTGAGACTAAACCCAATGAGCAGTTCTTC
TRBV6-4	.	TRBJ2-1	.	CASSRGTPNEQFF	TGTGCCAGCAGCCGTGGGACTCCCAATGAGCAGTTCTTC
TRBV11-2	TRBD1	TRBJ1-3	.	CASSLHGTGSGNTIYF	TGTGCCAGCAGCCTGCATGGGACAGGCTCTGGAAACACCATATATTTT
TRBV19	.	TRBJ2-4	.	CASSPRTAGAKNIQYF	TGTGCCAGTAGTCCGAGGACAGCCGGAGCCAAAAACATTCAGTACTTC
TRBV30	TRBD1	TRBJ1-5	.	CAWSPAGQANQPQHF	TGTGCCTGGAGCCCCGCCGGACAGGCCAATCAGCCCCAGCATTTT
TRBV19	TRBD2	TRBJ2-5	.	CASSYRLAGYQETQYF	TGTGCCAGTAGTTACAGACTAGCGGGGTATCAAGAGACCCAGTACTTC
TRBV4-3	.	TRBJ2-1	.	CASSQGLVDYNEQFF	TGCGCCAGCAGCCAAGGACTGGTAGACTACAATGAGCAGTTCTTC
TRBV27	TRBD1	TRBJ1-5	.	CASSLIGTEQNQPQHF	TGTGCCAGCAGTTTAATAGGGACAGAACAAAATCAGCCCCAGCATTTT
TRBV18	.	TRBJ1-4	.	CASSPRGSATNEKLFF	TGTGCCAGCTCACCACGAGGTTCAGCCACTAATGAAAAACTGTTTTTT